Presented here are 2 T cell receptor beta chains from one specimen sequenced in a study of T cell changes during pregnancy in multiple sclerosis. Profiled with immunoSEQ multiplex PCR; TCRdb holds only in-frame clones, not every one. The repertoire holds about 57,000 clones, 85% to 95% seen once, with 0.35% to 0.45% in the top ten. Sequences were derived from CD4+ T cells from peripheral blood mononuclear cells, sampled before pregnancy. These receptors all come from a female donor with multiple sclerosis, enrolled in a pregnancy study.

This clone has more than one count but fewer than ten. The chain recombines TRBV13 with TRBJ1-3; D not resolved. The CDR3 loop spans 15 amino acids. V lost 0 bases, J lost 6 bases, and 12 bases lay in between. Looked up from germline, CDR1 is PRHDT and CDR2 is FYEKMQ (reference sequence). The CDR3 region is CASSLGLRGANTIYF. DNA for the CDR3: TGTGCCAGCAGCTTAGGCCTCCGGGGAGCAAACACCATATATTTT. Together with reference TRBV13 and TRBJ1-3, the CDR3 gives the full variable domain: AAGVIQSPRHLIKEKRETATLKCYPIPRHDTVYWYQQGPGQDPQFLISFYEKMQSDKGSIPDRFSAQQFSDYHSELNMSSLELGDSALYFCASSLGLRGANTIYFGEGSWLTVV.

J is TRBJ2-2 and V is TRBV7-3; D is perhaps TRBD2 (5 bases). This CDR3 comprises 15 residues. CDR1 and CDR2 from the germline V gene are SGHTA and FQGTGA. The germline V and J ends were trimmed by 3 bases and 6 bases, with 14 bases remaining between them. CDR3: CASSFRDLVAGELFF. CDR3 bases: TGTGCCAGCAGCTTTCGGGATCTCGTCGCCGGGGAGCTGTTTTTT.